The 24 T cell receptor beta chains below all came from one sample that was sequenced in a study of blood T cell repertoires in COVID-19. Libraries were prepared by immunoSEQ multiplex PCR; TCRdb keeps only in-frame clonotypes and omits some of them. Of roughly 230,000 clones detected, about 83% appear once; the ten largest clones hold roughly 7.8%. Sequencing input: peripheral blood. Receptors were obtained from a man aged 40-55 years with active or convalescent COVID-19.

V is TRBV6-2 or TRBV6-3 and J is TRBJ2-1; 8 positions agree with TRBD2. Unmatched junction bases numbered 7, after V lost 3 bases and J lost 6 bases. The length of the CDR3 is 15 residues. The germline gives CDR1 MNHEY, CDR2 SVGEGT. CDR3 nucleotides: TGTGCCAGCAGTTATCACGGCGGGACTAGCAATGAGCAGTTCTTC. Its protein product is CASSYHGGTSNEQFF.

This chain links TRBV19 with TRBJ2-1; the D gene is possibly TRBD2 (5 bases). V lost 5 bases to trimming and J lost 9 bases, with 20 bases between them. Germline CDR1 reads LNHDA; CDR2 reads SQIVND (reference sequence). The CDR3 runs to 15 residues. CDR3 residues: CASSQTSGEPSEQFF. The CDR3 bases are TGTGCCAGTAGTCAGACTTCCGGGGAACCGAGTGAGCAGTTCTTC.

The V gene is TRBV19, the J gene TRBJ2-3, with a tentative D call TRBD2 (6 bases). Germline V gives CDR1 LNHDA, CDR2 SQIVND (reference sequence). This CDR3 region has 17 residues. The germline V and J ends were trimmed by 8 bases and 4 bases, with 25 bases remaining between them. The CDR3 sequence: CASGAMSSGTGADTQYF. CDR3 coding DNA: TGTGCCAGTGGTGCAATGAGTTCCGGGACTGGGGCAGATACGCAGTATTTT.

The rearrangement links TRBV10-2 to TRBJ2-1, with TRBD1 identical over 8 bases. This CDR3 region has 14 residues. Germline values: CDR1 WSHSY, CDR2 SAAADI. The junction had 5 bases not matched to a gene; V was cut back by 3 bases and J by 7 bases. The CDR3 reads CASSEQGVGNEQFF. The CDR3 DNA follows: TGCGCCAGCAGTGAACAGGGGGTAGGGAATGAGCAGTTCTTC.

The chain has TRBV6-1 and TRBJ1-3; perhaps TRBD1 as D (6 bases). The CDR3 has 15 residues. V was trimmed by 3 bases and J by 0 bases, leaving 9 bases between them. Germline V lookup: CDR1 MNHNS, CDR2 SASEGT. DNA for the CDR3: TGTGCCAGCAGTGACGGGACACGCTCTGGAAACACCATATATTTT. Protein: CASSDGTRSGNTIYF.

The table lists this clone with a count of one. The J gene is TRBJ2-5, the V gene TRBV21-1; the table's D gene call, TRBD1, was not cross checked with the DNA. TRBV21-1 is assigned pseudogene status. There are 17 residues in the CDR3. As DNA, the CDR3 is TGTGCCAGCAGCAAAGGGCGGCTAGGGGGTTTAAAAGAGACCCAGTACTTC. It is translated as CASSKGRLGGLKETQYF.

The CDR3 DNA is TGTGCCACCAGTTCGGGGAACAATCAGCCCCAGCATTTT. This sequence encodes CATSSGNNQPQHF. V is TRBV24-1 and J is TRBJ1-5; D is unclear. CDR1 is KGHDR, CDR2 SFDVKD, per germline. The CDR3 runs to 13 residues. V dropped 6 bases and J dropped 3 bases, with 8 bases sitting between them.

This clone was seen a handful of times. The genes are TRBV7-3 and TRBJ2-1; D gene uncertain. This CDR3 contains 14 residues. V was shortened by 5 bases and J by 7 bases, with 15 bases between the two germline ends. Looked up from germline, CDR1 is SGHTA and CDR2 is FQGTGA. DNA of the CDR3: TGTGCCAGCAGCACCTCTCATGGCTCGAATGAGCAGTTCTTC. As protein: CASSTSHGSNEQFF.

This chain links TRBV19 with TRBJ1-4; TRBD1 is a possible D gene (6 bases). This CDR3 contains 15 residues. Germline V gives CDR1 LNHDA, CDR2 SQIVND (reference sequence). V was pared by 5 bases and J by 5 bases, with 15 bases between. The DNA of the CDR3 is TGTGCCAGTAGTCCGACAGGCAACCCGAATGAAAAACTGTTTTTT. Translated, it gives CASSPTGNPNEKLFF.

As to this clone: The sample holds other DNA sequences that translate to the same CDR3. The chain combines TRBV5-1 with TRBJ2-7; 7 bases line up with TRBD1. This CDR3 region has 15 residues. Germline CDR1 reads SGHRS; CDR2 reads YFSETQ. V shed 0 bases, J shed 0 bases, and the junction held 3 bases outside the gene matches. The CDR3 nucleotides are TGCGCCAGCAGCTTGGGACAGGGAAGCTCCTACGAGCAGTACTTC. Its translation is CASSLGQGSSYEQYF.

The chain links TRBV4-3 to TRBJ2-2; possible D gene TRBD2, 5 bases. This CDR3 has 18 amino acids. CDR1 is LGHNA and CDR2 is YSLEER in the germline V gene. The ends were cut back, 1 base at V and 0 bases at J, with 15 bases in the middle. The CDR3 loop reads CASSQAFGAAANTGELFF. For the CDR3, the DNA is TGCGCCAGCAGCCAAGCGTTTGGAGCGGCAGCGAACACCGGGGAGCTGTTTTTT.

This chain joins TRBV3-1 (or the pseudogene TRBV3-2) and TRBJ1-6; D remains ambiguous. Trimming took 5 bases from V and 4 from J, leaving 9 bases between them. The CDR3 runs to 14 residues. The V gene's germline CDR1 is LGHDT and CDR2 YNNKEL (reference sequence). The CDR3 here is CASSREGYNSPLHF. The CDR3 DNA reads TGTGCCAGCAGCAGGGAGGGTTATAATTCACCCCTCCACTTT.

The chain has TRBV10-2 and TRBJ2-7; 12 bases are a match to TRBD2. In germline, CDR1 is WSHSY, CDR2 SAAADI. The length of the CDR3 is 15 residues. The ends lost 8 bases at V and 5 bases at J; junction bases unmatched: 10. CDR3 DNA: TGCGCCAGCCAACGACTAGCGGGAGATCGGAACGAGCAGTACTTC. Translated, it gives CASQRLAGDRNEQYF.

V gene TRBV3-1 (or the pseudogene TRBV3-2) combines with J gene TRBJ2-5; D call uncertain. There are 14 residues in the CDR3. V gave up 1 base and J gave up 0 bases, with 6 bases separating them. Germline V gene data show CDR1 as LGHDT and CDR2 as YNNKEL (reference sequence). CDR3 DNA sequence: TGTGCCAGCAGCCAAGGTCTAAACCAAGAGACCCAGTACTTC. It specifies CASSQGLNQETQYF.

V usage is TRBV9 and J usage is TRBJ1-3, with D possibly being TRBD1 (6 bases). Germline loops: CDR1 SGDLS, CDR2 YYNGEE. The V and J ends lost 4 bases and 0 bases respectively, with 20 bases between them. The length of the CDR3 is 18 residues. DNA of the CDR3: TGTGCCAGCAGCCGGCACGCCTCGGACAGCTACTCTGGAAACACCATATATTTT. It specifies CASSRHASDSYSGNTIYF.

This rearrangement joins TRBV25-1 to TRBJ2-5; 12 positions agree with TRBD1. In germline, CDR1 is MGHDK, CDR2 SYGVNS. The CDR3 spans 14 residues. J was trimmed by 5 bases and V by 6 bases; bases with no gene match: 4. The chain's CDR3 is CASSGTGGSETQYF. CDR3 sequence (DNA): TGTGCCAGCAGCGGGACAGGGGGCTCGGAGACCCAGTACTTC.

V gene TRBV5-4 combines with J gene TRBJ2-7, with D possibly matching TRBD2 (5 bases). Looked up from germline, CDR1 is SGHNT and CDR2 is YYREEE (reference sequence). The length of the CDR3 is 13 residues. Deletions cut 5 bases from V and 7 bases from J, with 16 bases between. For the CDR3, the DNA is TGTGCCAGCAGTCCAACCCCTACTAGTGAGCAGTACTTC. It codes for CASSPTPTSEQYF.

The J gene is TRBJ2-7, the V gene TRBV18, with 9 bases fitting TRBD1. V trimming: 5 bases; J trimming: 2 bases; junction bases outside the gene matches: 4. The CDR3 loop spans 14 amino acids. Germline V gene lookup returns CDR1 KGHSH and CDR2 LQKENI. The DNA of the CDR3 is TGTGCCAGCTCATCGGGACAGGGCACCTACGAGCAGTACTTC. This sequence encodes CASSSGQGTYEQYF.

This rearrangement joins TRBV5-1 to TRBJ1-6; TRBD1 agrees at 9 bases. The CDR3 spans 15 residues. The trim removed 0 bases at V and 8 bases at J, leaving 3 bases unmatched. Germline CDR1 is SGHRS and CDR2 is YFSETQ. This chain's CDR3 is CASSLGGQGHSPLHF. In DNA, the CDR3 is TGCGCCAGCAGCTTGGGTGGACAGGGGCATTCACCCCTCCACTTT.

The chain is built from TRBV4-1 and TRBJ2-1; 10 bases are shared with TRBD2. The CDR3 totals 14 residues. The junction had 9 bases not matched to a gene; V was cut back by 1 base and J by 15 bases. In germline, CDR1 is MGHRA, CDR2 YSYEKL. The CDR3 DNA sequence: TGCGCCAGCAGCCAAGGATTCGGGACTAGCGACGCGTTCTTC. This gives the protein CASSQGFGTSDAFF.

The J gene is TRBJ2-7, the V gene TRBV4-2; the D gene is possibly TRBD1 (5 bases). V lost 0 bases and J lost 4, with 13 bases in between. The CDR3 length is 15 residues. Germline V CDR1 and CDR2: LGHNA, YNFKEQ. The CDR3 region has the DNA TGTGCCAGCAGCCAAGATAGGGGAACATCGTACGAGCAGTACTTC. This codes for CASSQDRGTSYEQYF.

This chain uses TRBV5-1 with TRBJ2-7; unclear D gene. Per germline, CDR1 SGHRS and CDR2 YFSETQ. V was shortened by 2 bases and J by 1 base, with 7 bases between the two germline ends. There are 13 residues in the CDR3. CDR3 protein: CASSFQASYEQYF. In DNA form, the CDR3 reads TGCGCCAGCAGCTTTCAAGCTTCCTACGAGCAGTACTTC.

The V and J genes are TRBV4-3 and TRBJ1-6, with D possibly TRBD1 on 5 matching bases. The germline CDR1 and CDR2 sequences are LGHNA and YSLEER. The CDR3 has 15 amino acids. Deletions cut 3 bases from V and 10 bases from J, with 16 bases between. The CDR3 region is CASSQGTTGRSPLHF. The CDR3, as DNA: TGCGCCAGCAGCCAGGGGACTACCGGGAGGTCACCCCTCCACTTT.

V is TRBV4-1 and J is TRBJ2-3, with 10 nucleotides matching TRBD1. V lost 5 bases to trimming and J lost 4 bases; unmatched junction nucleotides: 9. The CDR3 consists of 16 residues. CDR1 is MGHRA, CDR2 YSYEKL, per germline. CDR3 protein: CASSSGTGVVADTQYF. The CDR3 DNA reads TGCGCCAGCAGCTCCGGGACAGGGGTCGTTGCAGATACGCAGTATTTT.